Presented here are 5 T cell receptor beta chains from one specimen sequenced in a study of identical twins. TCRdb itself ran the 5' RACE reads through MiXCR, one entry per CDR3 protein. The data contain under 250,000 distinct CDR3 sequences, 7% to 8.5% of them singletons. Separately, the same data were catalogued under a study of yellow fever vaccine responses in identical twins.

Sequenced input: CD8+ T cells sorted from blood. These receptors were obtained from a woman younger than 35 in good health.

This clonotype appeared a few times. The genes are TRBV18 and TRBJ2-1, with D perhaps being TRBD1 or TRBD2 (5 bases each). Per the germline V gene, CDR1 is KGHSH and CDR2 is LQKENI. Trimming took off 3 bases at V and 5 bases at J, with 17 bases between the two ends. The CDR3 has 16 residues. The CDR3 DNA follows: TGTGCCAGCTCACCGAGCGGTGGGGCCGTAGACAATGAGCAGTTCTTC. Translating it yields CASSPSGGAVDNEQFF.

CDR3 coding DNA: TGCGCCAGTCAGACAGAGATGAACACTGAAGCTTTCTTT. Its protein product is CASQTEMNTEAFF. The J gene is TRBJ1-1, the V gene TRBV4-1, with D maybe TRBD1 (5 bases). Germline CDR1 is MGHRA and CDR2 is YSYEKL. Trimming shortened V by 9 bases and J by 0 bases, and 11 bases separated the two germline ends. CDR3 length equals 13 residues.

The sample holds many counts of this clonotype. The rearrangement joins TRBV12-3 or TRBV12-4 to TRBJ2-1, with D unresolved. There are 12 residues in the CDR3. V was cut by 1 base and J by 8 bases, with 6 bases left in between. The CDR3 DNA reads TGTGCCAGCAGTTTAGTCATCCATGAGCAGTTCTTC. This codes for CASSLVIHEQFF.

This clonotype was counted only a few times. The CDR3 sequence is CASSWVGSTDTQYF. For the CDR3, the DNA is TGTGCCAGCAGCTGGGTCGGTAGCACAGATACGCAGTATTTT. The J gene is TRBJ2-3, the V gene TRBV7-9; D remains unclear. The V end lost 4 bases, the J end lost 0 bases, and 8 bases lay between the germline ends. The CDR3 totals 14 residues. The V gene's germline CDR1 is SEHNR and CDR2 FQNEAQ (reference sequence).

This clonotype showed up many times. The chain has TRBV5-6 and TRBJ2-2; the D is unclear. V shed 4 bases and J shed 2 bases, with 6 bases lying between them. The CDR3 totals 13 residues. CDR1 and CDR2 (germline): SGHDT, YYEEEE. CDR3 nucleotide sequence: TGTGCCAGCAGCCCGTCTAACACCGGGGAGCTGTTTTTT. Translated, it gives CASSPSNTGELFF.